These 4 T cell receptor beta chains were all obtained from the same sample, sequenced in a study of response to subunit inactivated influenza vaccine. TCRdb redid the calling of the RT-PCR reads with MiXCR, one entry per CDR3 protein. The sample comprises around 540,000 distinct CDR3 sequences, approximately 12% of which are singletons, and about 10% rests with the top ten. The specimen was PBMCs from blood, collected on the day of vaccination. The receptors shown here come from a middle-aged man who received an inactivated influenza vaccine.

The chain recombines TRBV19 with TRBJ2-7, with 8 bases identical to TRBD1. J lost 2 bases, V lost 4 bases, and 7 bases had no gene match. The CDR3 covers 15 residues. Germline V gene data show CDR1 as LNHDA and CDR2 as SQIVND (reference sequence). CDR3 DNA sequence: TGTGCCAGTAGTACCGGGACAGGTATGCCCTACGAGCAGTACTTC. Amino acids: CASSTGTGMPYEQYF.

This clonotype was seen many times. The CDR3 spells CASSLYGLAGGLTDTQYF. The CDR3, as DNA: TGTGCCAGCAGTTTATATGGACTAGCGGGAGGGCTGACAGATACGCAGTATTTT. J is TRBJ2-3 and V is TRBV28; 15 nucleotides match TRBD2. Looked up from germline, CDR1 is MDHEN and CDR2 is SYDVKM. The V and J ends lost 1 base and 3 bases, in that order; junction bases with no gene match: 5. The CDR3 length is 18 residues.

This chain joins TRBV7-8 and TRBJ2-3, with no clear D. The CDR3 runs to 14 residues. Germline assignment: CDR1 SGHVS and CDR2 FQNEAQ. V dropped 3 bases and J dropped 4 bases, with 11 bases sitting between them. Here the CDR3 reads CASSFVLGSDTQYF. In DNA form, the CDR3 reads TGTGCCAGCAGCTTTGTTTTGGGGTCAGATACGCAGTATTTT.

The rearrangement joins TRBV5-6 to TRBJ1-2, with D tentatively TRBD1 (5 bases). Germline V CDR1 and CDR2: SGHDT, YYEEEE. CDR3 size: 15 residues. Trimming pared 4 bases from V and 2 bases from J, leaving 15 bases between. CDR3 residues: CASSTPGARNYGYTF. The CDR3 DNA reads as TGTGCCAGCAGCACGCCCGGGGCGCGGAACTATGGCTACACCTTC.